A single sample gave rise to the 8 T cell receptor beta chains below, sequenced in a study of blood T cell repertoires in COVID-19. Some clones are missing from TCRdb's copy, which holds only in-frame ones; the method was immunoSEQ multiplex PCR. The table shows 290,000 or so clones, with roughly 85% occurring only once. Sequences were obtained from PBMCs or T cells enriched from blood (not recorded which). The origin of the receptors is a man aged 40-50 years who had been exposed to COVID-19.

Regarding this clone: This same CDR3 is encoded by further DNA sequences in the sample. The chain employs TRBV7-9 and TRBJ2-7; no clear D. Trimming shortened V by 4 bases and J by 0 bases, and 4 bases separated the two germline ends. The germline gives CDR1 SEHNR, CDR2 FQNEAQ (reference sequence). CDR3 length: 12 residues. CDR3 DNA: TGTGCCAGCAGCTCGAGCTCCTACGAGCAGTACTTC. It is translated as CASSSSSYEQYF. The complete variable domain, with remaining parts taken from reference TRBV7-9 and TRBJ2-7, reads DTGVSQNPRHKITKRGQNVTFRCDPISEHNRLYWYRQTLGQGPEFLTYFQNEAQLEKSRLLSDRFSAERPKGSFSTLEIQRTEQGDSAMYLCASSSSSYEQYFGPGTRLTVT.

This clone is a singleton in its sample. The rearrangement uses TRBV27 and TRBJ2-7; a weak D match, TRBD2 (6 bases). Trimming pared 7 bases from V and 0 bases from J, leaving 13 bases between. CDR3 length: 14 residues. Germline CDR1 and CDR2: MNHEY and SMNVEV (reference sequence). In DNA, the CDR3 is TGTGCCAGCAAGGAGGGCCTCAGCTCCTACGAGCAGTACTTC. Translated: CASKEGLSSYEQYF.

CDR3 sequence: CASSLRTGGGNTIYF. CDR3 sequence (DNA): TGTGCCAGCAGCCTTAGGACAGGGGGCGGAAACACCATATATTTT. The chain employs TRBV5-4 and TRBJ1-3, with 11 bases fitting TRBD1. V dropped 4 bases and J dropped 4; count of bases not matched to a gene: 4. CDR3 length: 15 residues. CDR1 and CDR2 (germline): SGHNT, YYREEE (reference sequence).

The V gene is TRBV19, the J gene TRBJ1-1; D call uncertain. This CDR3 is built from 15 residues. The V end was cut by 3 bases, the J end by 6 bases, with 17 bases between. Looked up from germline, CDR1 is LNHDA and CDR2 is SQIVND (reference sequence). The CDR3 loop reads CASSIRGDSRSEAFF. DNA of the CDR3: TGTGCCAGTAGTATTCGTGGAGATTCAAGGTCTGAAGCTTTCTTT.

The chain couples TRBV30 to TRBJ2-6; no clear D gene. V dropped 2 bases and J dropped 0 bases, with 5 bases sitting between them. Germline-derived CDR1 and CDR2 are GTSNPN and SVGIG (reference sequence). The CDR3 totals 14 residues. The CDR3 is CAWSISSGANVLTF. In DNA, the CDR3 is TGTGCCTGGAGTATCAGCTCTGGGGCCAACGTCCTGACTTTC.

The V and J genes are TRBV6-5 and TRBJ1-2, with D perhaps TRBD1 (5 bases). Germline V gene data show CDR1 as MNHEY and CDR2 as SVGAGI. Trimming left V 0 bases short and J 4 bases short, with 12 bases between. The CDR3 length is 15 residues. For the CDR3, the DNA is TGTGCCAGCAGTTACTCAGCGACAGACCCCTATGGCTACACCTTC. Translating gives CASSYSATDPYGYTF.

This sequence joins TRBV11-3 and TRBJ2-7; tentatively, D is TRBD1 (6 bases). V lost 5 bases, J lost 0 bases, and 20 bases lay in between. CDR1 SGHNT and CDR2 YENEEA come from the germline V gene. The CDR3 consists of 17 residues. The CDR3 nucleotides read TGTGCCAGCAGCCGTTCGGGTGGGGGCCTAAACTCCTACGAGCAGTACTTC. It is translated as CASSRSGGGLNSYEQYF.

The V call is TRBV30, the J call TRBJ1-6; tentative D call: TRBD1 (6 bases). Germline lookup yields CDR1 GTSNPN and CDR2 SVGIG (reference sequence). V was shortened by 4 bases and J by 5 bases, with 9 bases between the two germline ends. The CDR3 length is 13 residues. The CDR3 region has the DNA TGTGCCTGGAAGGACAGAAATAATTCACCCCTCCACTTT. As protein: CAWKDRNNSPLHF.